This T cell receptor (beta chain) comes out of a study of cytomegalovirus exposure and HLA in healthy donors. Whole-study results and caveats: Productive status was seen about 87% or about 30% of the time for most TCR beta V segments in an earlier analysis.

With 60 Vbeta and 13 Jbeta primers, the PCR was carried out. Only in-frame clones appear in the TCRdb table, and some are missing; sequencing was by immunoSEQ multiplex PCR. The table records about 190,000 clones, approximately 78% of them present only once. With regard to this clone: Its antigen is not identified.

The V gene end was trimmed by 6 bases and the J gene end by 6 bases; junction bases not matched to a gene: 7. Germline V gene data show CDR1 as MDHEN and CDR2 as SYDVKM. This CDR3 has 13 amino acids. The chain uses TRBV28 and TRBJ1-2; 7 nucleotides align to TRBD1. The receptor was isolated from a woman younger than 30 in good health and CMV-seronegative. Sequencing was done on a sample of PBMCs. The CDR3: CASRLTGDHGYTF. In DNA, the CDR3 is TGTGCCAGCAGACTCACAGGGGACCATGGCTACACCTTC.